Listed below are T cell receptor beta chains from one sample, sequenced in a study of blood T cell repertoires in COVID-19. Sequencing used immunoSEQ multiplex PCR; TCRdb keeps in-frame clones, though not all of them. The table lists 160,000 or so clones, less than 90% of them singletons. Sequenced: peripheral blood. The receptors here all came from a woman in her 70s with acute or convalescent COVID-19. CDR3s include the opening cysteine and the closing phenylalanine or tryptophan. The D gene is left open where the match is weak. Clone sizes are given selectively: once, few, many, or a class where the clone is expanded.

V	size	D	J	DNA	CDR3
TRBV28	-	TRBD2	TRBJ2-1	TGTGCCAGCAGTTCGGCTAGTAGCGGGGGGAACAATGAGCAGTTCTTC	CASSSASSGGNNEQFF
TRBV4-3	-	-	TRBJ1-6	TGCGCCAGCAGCCAAGAGGGAGGGGTTTCACCCCTCCACTTT	CASSQEGGVSPLHF
TRBV19	-	TRBD1	TRBJ1-2	TGTGCCAGTAGTAATAGGACAGGGTTCGGCTACACCTTC	CASSNRTGFGYTF
TRBV5-3	-	-	TRBJ1-2	TGTGCCAGAAGCTTCCCCCAAGACAGTTCCTATGGCTACACCTTC	CARSFPQDSSYGYTF
TRBV6-1	-	-	TRBJ1-2	TGTGCCAGCAGTGAAGGGGGGCGGTATGGCTACACCTTC	CASSEGGRYGYTF
TRBV7-9	few	-	TRBJ2-2	TGTGCCAGCAGCTTGGAGACAGCCACCGGGGAGCTGTTTTTT	CASSLETATGELFF
TRBV21-1	once	-	TRBJ2-2	TGTGCCAGCGGATGGACAGGGGGTATCGGGGAGCTGTTTTTT	CASGWTGGIGELFF
TRBV9	-	TRBD1	TRBJ1-2	TGTGCCAGCAGCGTAGGAGGGACAGGGAATTCCTATGGCTACACCTTC	CASSVGGTGNSYGYTF
TRBV18	-	TRBD1	TRBJ1-2	TGTGCCAGCTCACCAGACAGGGGGCGCCCCGGCGGTGGCTACACCTTC	CASSPDRGRPGGGYTF
TRBV7-8	-	-	TRBJ1-2	TGTGCCAGCAGCGAGAGGGTCTCCGGCCTAGGCTATGGCTACACCTTC	CASSERVSGLGYGYTF
TRBV20-1	once	-	TRBJ1-5	TGCAGTGCTAGTAACGGGAATCAGCCCCAGCATTTT	CSASNGNQPQHF
TRBV6-2/TRBV6-3	-	-	TRBJ2-3	TGTGCCAGCAGTTACGCGGATACGCAGTATTTT	CASSYADTQYF
TRBV13	-	-	TRBJ1-2	TGTGCCAGCAGCTTACTCGAGACTTACGTCGACTACACCTTC	CASSLLETYVDYTF
TRBV25-1	few	TRBD1	TRBJ2-1	TGTGCCAGCAGTGGATTCGGGACAGGGGGCGTTGAGCAGTTCTTC	CASSGFGTGGVEQFF
TRBV9	-	TRBD2	TRBJ2-5	TGTGCCAGCAGCGTTTCGCGGGGGGATAAGGGGACCCAGTACTTC	CASSVSRGDKGTQYF
TRBV6-5	-	TRBD1	TRBJ1-4	TGTGCCAGCGGACGGCAGGGGGCTGGGGAAAAACTGTTTTTT	CASGRQGAGEKLFF
TRBV5-4	-	TRBD1	TRBJ2-3	TGTGCCAGCAGCTTAGACAGGGGTGTGACAGATACGCAGTATTTT	CASSLDRGVTDTQYF